What follows are 17 T cell receptor beta chains derived from one specimen sequenced in a study of siplizumab effects on memory and regulatory T cells. TCRdb's table, derived via immunoSEQ multiplex PCR, lists solely in-frame clones and lacks some. This table holds 100,000 or so clones, 85% to 95% found once. Input material: non-Treg CD4+ T cells sorted from blood. The receptors shown here come from a human donor in good health.

The chain couples TRBV2 to TRBJ1-2, with D possibly TRBD1 on 5 matching bases. CDR3 length: 16 amino acids. Per germline, CDR1 SNHLY and CDR2 FYNNEI. With 6 bases removed from V and 6 bases from J, the gap between germline ends came to 23 bases. CDR3 DNA: TGTGCCAGCAGGATCCTCAATGGGCAGGGCCTGGATGGCTACACCTTC. It encodes CASRILNGQGLDGYTF.

The chain links TRBV7-2 to TRBJ2-1, with a weak D call TRBD2 (6 bases). Deletions cut 4 bases from V and 4 bases from J, with 11 bases between. The CDR3 runs 14 residues. Germline CDR1 is SGHTA and CDR2 is FQGNSA. This CDR3 is CASSSSAGYNEQFF. CDR3 bases: TGTGCCAGCAGCTCTTCGGCGGGATACAATGAGCAGTTCTTC.

This chain uses TRBV11-2 with TRBJ2-2, with 7 bases fitting TRBD2. The ends lost 2 bases at V and 5 bases at J; junction bases unmatched: 8. Germline V lookup: CDR1 SGHAT, CDR2 FQNNGV. The CDR3 extends over 16 amino acids. The DNA for the CDR3 is TGTGCCAGCAGCTTATTTGAGGGAGGGTCGACCGGGGAGCTGTTTTTT. It specifies CASSLFEGGSTGELFF.

J is TRBJ2-1 and V is TRBV27; possibly TRBD1 for D (6 bases). This CDR3 contains 17 residues. CDR1 and CDR2 from the germline V gene are MNHEY and SMNVEV (reference sequence). V was clipped by 4 bases and J by 0 bases, with 16 bases between them. CDR3 DNA sequence: TGTGCCAGCAGTTCCCAAAGGGGGTCCCCCTCCTACAATGAGCAGTTCTTC. Translation: CASSSQRGSPSYNEQFF.

The chain joins TRBV11-1 to TRBJ2-1, with D uncertain. Looked up from germline, CDR1 is SGHAT and CDR2 is FQDESV (reference sequence). With 5 bases removed from V and 8 bases from J, the gap between germline ends came to 13 bases. This CDR3 region has 13 residues. CDR3 nucleotide sequence: TGTGCCAGCAGCCCCGACGCACTTCATGAGCAGTTCTTC. It codes for CASSPDALHEQFF.

J is TRBJ2-5 and V is TRBV7-9; 7 nucleotides align to TRBD1. Unmatched junction bases numbered 5, after V lost 5 bases and J lost 2 bases. The CDR3 totals 14 residues. Germline values: CDR1 SEHNR, CDR2 FQNEAQ (reference sequence). This chain's CDR3 is CASSMGTVQETQYF. DNA for the CDR3: TGTGCCAGCAGCATGGGGACAGTTCAAGAGACCCAGTACTTC. The entire variable domain, with the rest obtained from reference TRBV7-9 and TRBJ2-5, is as follows: DTGVSQNPRHKITKRGQNVTFRCDPISEHNRLYWYRQTLGQGPEFLTYFQNEAQLEKSRLLSDRFSAERPKGSFSTLEIQRTEQGDSAMYLCASSMGTVQETQYFGPGTRLLVL.

The rearrangement joins TRBV30 to TRBJ2-1; 12 bases align to TRBD2. The germline CDR1 and CDR2 sequences are GTSNPN and SVGIG (reference sequence). V trimming: 0 bases; J trimming: 3 bases; junction bases outside the gene matches: 9. CDR3 length: 18 residues. The CDR3 sequence: CAWSVERTSGIYYNEQFF. The CDR3 DNA reads TGTGCCTGGAGTGTAGAACGGACTAGCGGGATTTACTACAATGAGCAGTTCTTC.

This clone occurred a few times. This sequence joins TRBV7-3 and TRBJ1-1, with 8 bases fitting TRBD1. The trim removed 4 bases at V and 3 bases at J, leaving 4 bases unmatched. The germline V gene has CDR1 SGHTA and CDR2 FQGTGA. This CDR3 is built from 14 residues. CDR3 nucleotides: TGTGCCAGCAGCTGGACAGGGAGGGACACTGAAGCTTTCTTT. This gives the protein CASSWTGRDTEAFF.

The chain is built from TRBV5-1 and TRBJ1-2; D is uncertain. Trimming removed 3 bases at V and 4 bases at J, with 7 bases between. In germline, CDR1 is SGHRS, CDR2 YFSETQ. The CDR3 is 12 residues long. The CDR3 nucleotides read TGCGCCAGCAGCTCGGGCCTCTATGGCTACACCTTC. Translated, it gives CASSSGLYGYTF.

The chain couples TRBV6-5 to TRBJ2-7; the D gene is possibly TRBD2 (6 bases). The CDR3 loop spans 15 amino acids. Between the trimmed V and J ends, which lost 2 bases and 2 bases, there was a span of 13 bases. Germline CDR1 is MNHEY and CDR2 is SVGAGI. Written as DNA, the CDR3 is TGTGCCAGCAGTTACGGGGGGACGCCAACCTACGAGCAGTACTTC. It yields the protein CASSYGGTPTYEQYF.

V gene TRBV18 combines with J gene TRBJ2-7; D not resolved. Deletions cut 0 bases from V and 9 bases from J, with 24 bases between. This CDR3 is 17 amino acids long. Per germline, CDR1 KGHSH and CDR2 LQKENI. The DNA of the CDR3 is TGTGCCAGCTCACCACCCCCCCTGCAGCCCAGAGGATCAGGGCAGTACTTC. Protein: CASSPPPLQPRGSGQYF.

The chain uses TRBV6-5 and TRBJ1-4; no firm D call. The germline CDR1 and CDR2 sequences are MNHEY and SVGAGI. The CDR3 sequence is 13 residues long. Between the trimmed V and J ends, which lost 3 bases and 8 bases, there was a span of 10 bases. DNA of the CDR3: TGTGCCAGCAGTTATCGGGTCCTCGAAAAACTGTTTTTT. Translated: CASSYRVLEKLFF.

The chain has TRBV28 and TRBJ2-3; D remains ambiguous. Trimming removed 5 bases at V and 0 bases at J, with 15 bases between. The length of the CDR3 is 16 residues. Per the germline V gene, CDR1 is MDHEN and CDR2 is SYDVKM. The CDR3 is CASSPIRASSTDTQYF. The CDR3 DNA reads as TGTGCCAGCAGTCCCATTAGGGCCTCTAGCACAGATACGCAGTATTTT. The entire variable domain, with the rest obtained from reference TRBV28 and TRBJ2-3, is as follows: DVKVTQSSRYLVKRTGEKVFLECVQDMDHENMFWYRQDPGLGLRLIYFSYDVKMKEKGDIPEGYSVSREKKERFSLILESASTNQTSMYLCASSPIRASSTDTQYFGPGTRLTVL.

The chain is built from TRBV7-3 and TRBJ2-5, with D maybe TRBD2 (5 bases). Per the germline V gene, CDR1 is SGHTA and CDR2 is FQGTGA. The CDR3 totals 13 residues. V lost 4 bases, J lost 11 bases, and 17 bases lay in between. The CDR3 loop is CASSSGNSQEQYF. The CDR3 DNA sequence: TGTGCCAGCAGCTCCGGGAATTCCCAGGAGCAGTACTTC. Combining the CDR3 with reference TRBV7-3 and TRBJ2-5 gives the whole variable domain GAGVSQTPSNKVTEKGKYVELRCDPISGHTALYWYRQSLGQGPEFLIYFQGTGAADDSGLPNDRFFAVRPEGSVSTLKIQRTERGDSAVYLCASSSGNSQEQYFGPGTRLLVL.

This clone appeared a single time. The CDR3 coding sequence is TGCGCCAGCAGCCTACTCACTAGCGGATTCTACAATGAGCAGTTCTTC. It translates to CASSLLTSGFYNEQFF. This rearrangement joins TRBV5-1 to TRBJ2-1; TRBD2 matches 8 bases. The CDR3 consists of 16 residues. The germline V gene encodes CDR1 SGHRS and CDR2 YFSETQ. J lost 3 bases, V lost 4 bases, and 9 bases had no gene match.

The chain links TRBV14 to TRBJ2-7; perhaps D is TRBD1 or TRBD2 (5 bases each). The CDR3 runs to 17 residues. Germline CDR1 reads SGHDN; CDR2 reads FVKESK. Trimming took 0 bases from V and 2 from J, leaving 17 bases between them. The CDR3 DNA is TGTGCCAGCAGCCAAGACATTATCCGGGACCGAACCTACGAGCAGTACTTC. This translates into CASSQDIIRDRTYEQYF.

This chain uses TRBV19 with TRBJ2-6, with 8 bases matching TRBD2. Germline loops: CDR1 LNHDA, CDR2 SQIVND (reference sequence). V shed 5 bases, J shed 0 bases, and the junction held 9 bases outside the gene matches. The CDR3 is 18 amino acids. CDR3 DNA sequence: TGTGCCAGTAGTGTAACTAGCGGACTCAACTCTGGGGCCAACGTCCTGACTTTC. Its translation is CASSVTSGLNSGANVLTF.